The 13 T cell receptor beta chains below were found in one sample sequenced in a study of HIV-infected children after antiretroviral therapy interruption (dated by TCRdb to about 2019). Libraries came from 3' RACE. Sequenced using an Illumina MiSeq. TCR libraries were generated from RNA by a 3' RACE protocol incorporating unique molecular identifiers so that PCR amplification bias could be corrected. The public reads were reanalyzed by TCRdb: fastp trimming at Q25, MiXCR alignment, in-frame beta chains only. CDR3 protein duplicates are merged, each entry listing the most common genes and DNA. The sample has 40,000 or so distinct CDR3 sequences on record, approximately 7% of them singletons. Of the sample, roughly 1% falls within the top ten clones. The sample's treatment or condition label, decoded: PENTA 11 planned treatment interruption arm or continuous ART arm. Material: CD45RA+ CD4+ T cells from PBMCs, pooled from several time points, obtained from a donor given antiretroviral therapy, either interrupted or continuous. Read against the paper, the sample's cell subset or site label means: naive CD4+ CD45RA+ CD45RO- T cells. These receptor sequences come from a pool of human donors with HIV.

This clonotype came up many times. The V call is TRBV20-1, the J call TRBJ2-5; D not resolved. The CDR3 is 12 residues long. V lost 1 base and J 1 base, leaving 4 bases between the germline ends. Germline V gene data show CDR1 as DFQATT and CDR2 as SNEGSKA (reference sequence). The CDR3 nucleotides read TGCAGTGCTAGAGGCTTCCAAGAGACCCAGTACTTC. It codes for CSARGFQETQYF.

This clonotype has ten or more counts. CDR3 residues: CSVELGLSYGYTF. Here the CDR3 DNA reads TGCAGCGTTGAATTAGGCCTTAGCTATGGCTACACCTTC. The rearrangement uses TRBV29-1 and TRBJ1-2; no definite D call. CDR1 and CDR2 from the germline V gene are SQVTM and ANQGSEA. The CDR3 consists of 13 residues. V was pared by 2 bases and J by 4 bases, with 11 bases between.

This clonotype came up many times. The chain has TRBV27 and TRBJ2-3; 9 positions match TRBD2. The germline gives CDR1 MNHEY, CDR2 SMNVEV (reference sequence). V shed 3 bases and J 7 bases; nucleotides not matched to a gene: 5. CDR3 length: 14 amino acids. CDR3: CASSFAGGPNTQYF. The DNA for the CDR3 is TGTGCCAGCAGTTTTGCGGGGGGGCCGAATACGCAGTATTTT.

This clonotype was counted only a few times. This rearrangement joins TRBV7-8 to TRBJ2-3, with TRBD2 matching over 8 bases. J lost 4 bases, V lost 6 bases, and 9 bases had no gene match. Germline V gene lookup returns CDR1 SGHVS and CDR2 FQNEAQ. The CDR3 loop spans 15 amino acids. CDR3 DNA sequence: TGTGCCAGCAGGATGCGGGGGGCAGGCCCAGATACGCAGTATTTT. Amino acids: CASRMRGAGPDTQYF. The full variable domain, rest sourced from reference TRBV7-8 and TRBJ2-3, is GAGVSQSPRYKVAKRGQDVALRCDPISGHVSLFWYQQALGQGPEFLTYFQNEAQLDKSGLPSDRFFAERPEGSVSTLKIQRTQQEDSAVYLCASRMRGAGPDTQYFGPGTRLTVL.

This clonotype was counted ten times or more. The chain combines TRBV2 with TRBJ1-5; D may be TRBD1 (6 bases). The CDR3 length is 14 residues. V lost 3 bases, J lost 5 bases, and 11 bases lay in between. The germline gives CDR1 SNHLY, CDR2 FYNNEI. The CDR3 DNA sequence: TGTGCCAGCAGTGAGTCCAGGGGAGATCAGCCCCAGCATTTT. This sequence encodes CASSESRGDQPQHF.

This clonotype was picked up many times. V usage is TRBV11-2 and J usage is TRBJ1-4; D is possibly TRBD1 (6 bases). The germline V and J ends were trimmed by 5 bases and 5 bases, with 21 bases remaining between them. The CDR3 has 17 amino acids. Germline V lookup: CDR1 SGHAT, CDR2 FQNNGV. The CDR3 loop is CASSPRPYRDRNEKLFF. CDR3 DNA: TGTGCCAGCAGCCCTAGGCCCTACAGGGACCGGAATGAAAAACTGTTTTTT.

The chain links TRBV7-6 to TRBJ2-3; TRBD2 matches 15 bases. CDR3 length: 16 amino acids. V lost 5 bases to trimming and J lost 4 bases; unmatched junction nucleotides: 4. Per germline, CDR1 SGHVS and CDR2 FNYEAQ. CDR3 coding DNA: TGTGCCAGCAGCCCAGGGACTAGCGGGGGGTCAGATACGCAGTATTTT. Its translation: CASSPGTSGGSDTQYF.

CDR3 sequence (DNA): TGTGCCAGCAGCTTAGAAGGTCGCCTTTATGGCTACACCTTC. This encodes CASSLEGRLYGYTF. The gene calls are TRBV11-2 and TRBJ1-2; D is unresolved. Germline V lookup: CDR1 SGHAT, CDR2 FQNNGV. The V gene lost 0 bases and the J gene lost 5 bases, with 10 bases spanning the gap. The CDR3 contains 14 residues. Together with reference TRBV11-2 and TRBJ1-2, the CDR3 gives the full variable domain: EAGVAQSPRYKIIEKRQSVAFWCNPISGHATLYWYQQILGQGPKLLIQFQNNGVVDDSQLPKDRFSAERLKGVDSTLKIQPAKLEDSAVYLCASSLEGRLYGYTFGSGTRLTVV.

Ten or more counts support this clonotype. The V gene is TRBV5-6, the J gene TRBJ1-3, with D tentatively TRBD1 (5 bases). Germline CDR1 SGHDT, CDR2 YYEEEE. With 3 bases removed from V and 0 bases from J, the gap between germline ends came to 13 bases. The CDR3 totals 16 residues. CDR3 amino acids: CASSWGFGGSGNTIYF. The CDR3 coding sequence is TGTGCCAGCAGCTGGGGGTTCGGGGGCTCTGGAAACACCATATATTTT. Complete variable domain (other parts from reference TRBV5-6 and TRBJ1-3): DAGVTQSPTHLIKTRGQQVTLRCSPKSGHDTVSWYQQALGQGPQFIFQYYEEEERQRGNFPDRFSGHQFPNYSSELNVNALLLGDSALYLCASSWGFGGSGNTIYFGEGSWLTVV.

This rearrangement joins TRBV20-1 to TRBJ2-5, with 8 bases fitting TRBD2. Unmatched junction bases numbered 8, after V lost 7 bases and J lost 1 base. This CDR3 spans 14 amino acids. The germline V gene has CDR1 DFQATT and CDR2 SNEGSKA (reference sequence). CDR3 nucleotides: TGCAGTGGGATCCAACTAGCGGCCCAAGAGACCCAGTACTTC. Amino acid sequence: CSGIQLAAQETQYF.

This clonotype has more than one count but fewer than ten. The chain is built from TRBV6-1 and TRBJ2-5; D gene ambiguous. Between the trimmed V and J ends, which lost 3 bases and 4 bases, there was a span of 6 bases. The CDR3 consists of 12 residues. CDR1 is MNHNS, CDR2 SASEGT, per germline. The DNA for the CDR3 is TGTGCCAGCAGTGAGGGCGGAGAGACCCAGTACTTC. Translating gives CASSEGGETQYF.

This clonotype has ten or more counts. The V call is TRBV4-1, the J call TRBJ1-5; a possible D gene is TRBD1 (5 bases). The CDR3 contains 15 residues. Germline loops: CDR1 MGHRA, CDR2 YSYEKL. V was shortened by 4 bases and J by 3 bases, with 13 bases between the two germline ends. The CDR3 sequence: CASSPSQGNNQPQHF. The CDR3 DNA sequence: TGCGCCAGCAGCCCCTCCCAGGGAAACAATCAGCCCCAGCATTTT.

This chain joins TRBV7-9 and TRBJ2-5; D gene uncertain. Germline V lookup: CDR1 SEHNR, CDR2 FQNEAQ (reference sequence). The V end was cut by 3 bases, the J end by 5 bases, with 28 bases between. This CDR3 region has 19 residues. The CDR3 region has the DNA TGTGCCAGCAGCTTCGGTGTAGGGCGGTCTACCGGCCATCTGGAGACCCAGTACTTC. Its translation: CASSFGVGRSTGHLETQYF.